Described below is a single T cell receptor beta chain sequence and its context. Its specific antigen is unknown. The input lacks base qualities; no much larger clone sits a single base away. TCRbeta CDR3 regions were amplified from genomic DNA using the immunoSEQ Assay, a bias-controlled multiplex PCR. The published analysis was carried out like this. The number of nucleated cells in each sample was estimated from the amplification of reference gene primers within the assay. Sequence reads were collapsed and filtered to measure the absolute abundance of every unique TCRbeta CDR3 rearrangement. For each sample, productive Simpson clonality was calculated by taking the square root of Simpson's diversity index across productive rearrangements. Imported from immuneACCESS, the table was reduced by TCRdb to in-frame sequences with V and J called. These copies leave out some clones; in studies compared against another copy, an unresolved V gene accounts for under half, and the cause of the remainder is not known. That table gives V, J and clone size, and the DNA gave D and trimming. For this sample the table gives about 70,000 clones, of which about 91% were detected only once. The ten top clones hold more than 8% of the sample.

Collaborating institutions collected whole blood in K2EDTA tubes following their own protocols. For TCRbeta analysis, collaborator samples were shipped as frozen whole blood, as isolated PBMCs, or as DNA extracted from either sample type. A distance of 22 bases separates the germline ends of V and J, which lose 0 bases and 3 bases respectively. In the germline V gene, CDR1 corresponds to ENHRY and CDR2 to SYGVKD. The CDR3 covers 19 residues, taking in both the cysteine and the phenylalanine. CDR3 DNA is the only sequence kept; it has 57 bases, read in frame from the first base. The source of the sample is a study of blood T cell repertoires in COVID-19 (dated by TCRdb to the early 2020s). About the study as a whole: The collaborator samples originated in the United States, Italy and Spain and spanned the acute and convalescent phases of COVID-19. The prospective study material was composed of cDNA or gDNA derived from T cells, B-cell-depleted T cells, or PBMCs. The dataset comprised deeply sampled blood TCRbeta repertoires from subjects exposed to, actively infected with, or recovered from COVID-19. A freely available public database, intended as a resource for researchers studying the immune response to SARS-CoV-2, is where the repertoires were released. The samples were drawn from two sources: the first 160 participants of the ongoing ImmuneRACE study, and fewer than 1,500 subjects contributed by 6 global collaborators. The sample metadata nearly always contained a de-identified subject ID, COVID-19 status, age in years and sex. Where HLA class I and class II types were available, the types were taken from metadata supplied by the sample provider, not from assay-based typing.

Overall results and qualifications from the work: The quantity of clinical and demographic metadata differed by source and by participant and was supplied without curation.

The chain employs TRBV10-3 and TRBJ2-3; matching of 6 bases hints at TRBD2 as the D gene. The receptor comes from a man aged 50 to 60 with active COVID-19. What was sequenced was peripheral blood. The DNA is TGTGCCATCAGTGAGTCGGGCCGTACGTTCCGCGGGGTGACAGATACGCAGTATTTT. Translated, this is CAISESGRTFRGVTDTQYF.